One and the same sample provided the 24 T cell receptor beta chains below, sequenced in a study of blood T cells in healthy people across ages. Primers used in a second PCR of about 6 to 11 cycles were a sample-barcoded 5' primer and a J-beta primer mix. TCRdb called the 5' RACE reads again in MiXCR, with one record for every CDR3 protein. The table shows roughly 720,000 distinct CDR3 sequences, with approximately 55% occurring only once. Sequencing used blood. The receptor source for this set is an elderly man in good health.

This clonotype has more than one count but fewer than ten. The rearrangement uses TRBV27 and TRBJ2-3; 7 positions match TRBD2. Per germline, CDR1 MNHEY and CDR2 SMNVEV (reference sequence). The trim removed 0 bases at V and 14 bases at J, leaving 14 bases unmatched. This CDR3 region has 15 residues. The chain's CDR3 is CASSLSGGSGGDAYF. The CDR3 nucleotides read TGTGCCAGCAGTTTATCTGGCGGGAGCGGCGGAGACGCGTATTTT.

This chain connects TRBV20-1 to TRBJ1-4; D uncertain. Per germline, CDR1 DFQATT and CDR2 SNEGSKA (reference sequence). V was pared by 6 bases and J by 6 bases, with 17 bases between. The CDR3 is made up of 14 amino acids. The CDR3 region has the DNA TGCAGTGCCCATCATAGGGAGGGTCATGAAAAACTGTTTTTT. It encodes CSAHHREGHEKLFF.

J is TRBJ2-4 and V is TRBV28; D unresolved. Near its end, the DNA agrees better with TRBJ2-7, so the J call may be wrong. The V gene's germline CDR1 is MDHEN and CDR2 SYDVKM. The CDR3 sequence is 12 residues long. Here the CDR3 reads CATNRDSYEQYF. The CDR3 coding sequence is TGTGCCACAAATAGGGACTCCTACGAGCAGTACTTC.

Note on this clonotype: Sequence at one end of the junction differs from germline and may be a read error. This chain joins TRBV10-3 and TRBJ2-3; D might be TRBD1 (5 bases). The CDR3 runs to 14 residues. Germline-derived CDR1 and CDR2 are ENHRY and SYGVKD. The CDR3 DNA reads TGTGCCATCAGTGAGTTCCCGGACACAGATATGCAGTATTTT. This gives the protein CAISEFPDTDMQYF.

The chain is built from TRBV3-1 and TRBJ2-1; D is ambiguous. Trimming cost V 1 base and J 5 bases, with 12 bases left between them. CDR1 and CDR2 from the germline V gene are LGHDT and YNNKEL (reference sequence). The CDR3 is made up of 15 amino acids. The DNA of the CDR3 is TGTGCCAGCAGCCAAGCCCCTCAGCAAAACAATGAGCAGTTCTTC. Its translation is CASSQAPQQNNEQFF.

The chain uses TRBV27 and TRBJ2-2, with D unresolved. V shed 0 bases and J shed 2 bases, with 4 bases lying between them. CDR1 is MNHEY, CDR2 SMNVEV, per germline (reference sequence). This CDR3 has 14 residues. CDR3 DNA: TGTGCCAGCAGTTTATCCGGAAACACCGGGGAGCTGTTTTTT. Translating gives CASSLSGNTGELFF.

This clonotype was seen once. The chain carries TRBV2 and TRBJ1-5; possibly TRBD1 for D (5 bases). CDR1 and CDR2 (germline): SNHLY, FYNNEI. There are 14 residues in the CDR3. The germline V and J ends were trimmed by 8 bases and 0 bases, with 11 bases remaining between them. CDR3 amino acids: CASGGRGSNQPQHF. The DNA of the CDR3 is TGTGCCAGCGGGGGACGCGGTAGCAATCAGCCCCAGCATTTT.

The gene calls are TRBV12-3 or TRBV12-4 and TRBJ1-2; 8 nucleotides match TRBD1. The CDR3 is 16 residues long. The junction had 8 bases not matched to a gene; V was cut back by 5 bases and J by 0 bases. CDR3 loop: CASSPTGTGANYGYTF. In DNA, the CDR3 is TGTGCCAGCAGTCCAACTGGGACAGGTGCTAACTATGGCTACACCTTC.

The rearrangement uses TRBV20-1 and TRBJ1-1; D uncertain. The V gene lost 2 bases and the J gene lost 4 bases, with 8 bases spanning the gap. In germline, CDR1 is DFQATT, CDR2 SNEGSKA (reference sequence). This CDR3 has 12 amino acids. CDR3 nucleotides: TGCAGTGCTAGACGGGAGAGCACTGAAGCTTTCTTT. It codes for CSARRESTEAFF.

This clonotype was seen many times. The CDR3 loop is CSARRGQNTEAFF. CDR3 DNA sequence: TGCAGTGCTAGGAGGGGGCAGAACACTGAAGCTTTCTTT. The chain is built from TRBV20-1 and TRBJ1-1; 7 bases align to TRBD1. The CDR3 has 13 amino acids. V gave up 3 bases and J gave up 1 base; unmatched junction bases: 2. Germline CDR1 reads DFQATT; CDR2 reads SNEGSKA (reference sequence).

V and J are TRBV11-2 and TRBJ2-5; D is possibly TRBD2 (6 bases). Deletions cut 7 bases from V and 5 bases from J, with 14 bases between. Germline V CDR1 and CDR2: SGHAT, FQNNGV. The CDR3 is 13 amino acids. The CDR3 nucleotides read TGTGCCAGCACGCAGGGACTTCAGGAGACCCAGTACTTC. This encodes CASTQGLQETQYF. The full variable domain, in which reference TRBV11-2 and TRBJ2-5 provide the parts outside the CDR3, is EAGVAQSPRYKIIEKRQSVAFWCNPISGHATLYWYQQILGQGPKLLIQFQNNGVVDDSQLPKDRFSAERLKGVDSTLKIQPAKLEDSAVYLCASTQGLQETQYFGPGTRLLVL.

The genes are TRBV7-3 and TRBJ2-1, with 13 bases fitting TRBD2. The CDR3 length is 15 residues. Trimming took 4 bases from V and 10 from J; bases not matched to a gene: 7. The germline V gene has CDR1 SGHTA and CDR2 FQGTGA. CDR3 nucleotide sequence: TGTGCCAGCAGCTCACTAGCGGGAGGGGCTAAGGAGCAGTTCTTC. Translating it yields CASSSLAGGAKEQFF.

This clonotype was found many times. The chain combines TRBV27 with TRBJ2-7; TRBD2 matches 10 bases. CDR1 is MNHEY and CDR2 is SMNVEV in the germline V gene (reference sequence). This CDR3 contains 13 residues. The V and J ends lost 6 bases and 6 bases, in that order; junction bases with no gene match: 5. The CDR3 coding sequence is TGTGCCAGCAGAGCTAGCGGGAGTCGCGAGCAGTACTTC. As protein: CASRASGSREQYF.

This clonotype occurred a few times. The chain is built from TRBV29-1 and TRBJ1-2; 7 bases align to TRBD1. Germline CDR1 SQVTM, CDR2 ANQGSEA. Unmatched junction bases numbered 11, after V lost 4 bases and J lost 0 bases. There are 16 residues in the CDR3. CDR3 region: CSVARDSITSNYGYTF. The CDR3, as DNA: TGCAGCGTTGCCCGGGACAGTATAACTTCTAACTATGGCTACACCTTC.

This clonotype was picked up a small number of times. The gene calls are TRBV5-1 and TRBJ2-3, with D possibly matching TRBD2 (7 bases). Trimming pared 4 bases from V and 14 bases from J, leaving 26 bases between. The CDR3 is made up of 15 amino acids. Germline assignment: CDR1 SGHRS and CDR2 YFSETQ. Here the CDR3 DNA reads TGCGCCAGCAGCAGCGGGACGCAGGAGGACAGATACGCGTATTTT. It codes for CASSSGTQEDRYAYF. Full variable domain (missing parts from reference TRBV5-1 and TRBJ2-3): KAGVTQTPRYLIKTRGQQVTLSCSPISGHRSVSWYQQTPGQGLQFLFEYFSETQRNKGNFPGRFSGRQFSNSRSEMNVSTLELGDSALYLCASSSGTQEDRYAYFGPGTRLTVL.

The rearrangement joins TRBV6-1 to TRBJ2-1, with TRBD2 matching over 7 bases. The CDR3 is made up of 15 amino acids. The germline V gene has CDR1 MNHNS and CDR2 SASEGT. With 6 bases clipped from V and 2 bases from J, the junction kept 7 bases outside the gene matches. CDR3 loop: CASSDLADPYNEQFF. In DNA form, the CDR3 reads TGTGCCAGCAGCGATCTAGCGGACCCCTACAATGAGCAGTTCTTC.

The chain links TRBV12-3 or TRBV12-4 to TRBJ1-2; 9 bases line up with TRBD1. The CDR3 has 15 residues. V was clipped by 6 bases and J by 0 bases; unmatched bases: 5. CDR3 sequence reads: CASSRTGGANYGYTF. DNA for the CDR3: TGTGCCAGCAGCCGTACAGGGGGCGCTAACTATGGCTACACCTTC.

This chain joins TRBV7-2 and TRBJ1-6; tentative D call: TRBD1 (6 bases). V gave up 5 bases and J gave up 7 bases, with 15 bases separating them. In germline, CDR1 is SGHTA, CDR2 FQGNSA. The CDR3 sequence is 15 residues long. Here the CDR3 reads CASSPRGAGNSPLHF. In DNA, the CDR3 is TGTGCCAGCAGCCCTCGGGGGGCGGGGAATTCACCCCTCCACTTT.

Only a few counts were recorded for this clonotype. This CDR3 reads CASSLASGYGYTF. The CDR3 nucleotides are TGTGCCAGCAGCTTAGCCAGTGGCTATGGCTACACCTTC. V usage is TRBV7-9 and J usage is TRBJ1-2, with D unresolved. Deletions cut 0 bases from V and 4 bases from J, with 6 bases between. Germline values: CDR1 SEHNR, CDR2 FQNEAQ (reference sequence). The CDR3 is 13 amino acids.

The rearrangement uses TRBV20-1 and TRBJ2-5; D might be TRBD1 or TRBD2, each matching 7 bases. This CDR3 is 13 amino acids long. Deletions cut 7 bases from V and 4 bases from J, with 16 bases between. In germline, CDR1 is DFQATT, CDR2 SNEGSKA (reference sequence). CDR3 in DNA: TGCAGTGTCCCTCTCAGGGGGGGAGAGACCCAGTACTTC. Translating gives CSVPLRGGETQYF.

The chain is built from TRBV7-3 and TRBJ2-6; weak D call: TRBD1 (6 bases). The CDR3 runs 18 residues. Germline V gives CDR1 SGHTA, CDR2 FQGTGA. V gave up 5 bases and J gave up 2 bases, with 19 bases separating them. CDR3 loop: CASSLLARGPPGANVLTF. The CDR3 nucleotides are TGTGCCAGCAGCCTCCTGGCCAGGGGCCCCCCTGGGGCCAACGTCCTGACTTTC. Complete variable domain (other parts from reference TRBV7-3 and TRBJ2-6): GAGVSQTPSNKVTEKGKYVELRCDPISGHTALYWYRQSLGQGPEFLIYFQGTGAADDSGLPNDRFFAVRPEGSVSTLKIQRTERGDSAVYLCASSLLARGPPGANVLTFGAGSRLTVL.

The genes are TRBV5-1 and TRBJ2-7; D is perhaps TRBD1 (6 bases). Trimming pared 4 bases from V and 5 bases from J, leaving 16 bases between. Germline V gene data show CDR1 as SGHRS and CDR2 as YFSETQ. The CDR3 is 14 residues long. The CDR3 sequence: CASSKYLQGNEQYF. CDR3 in DNA: TGCGCCAGCAGCAAATACTTACAGGGTAACGAGCAGTACTTC.

The rearrangement links TRBV20-1 to TRBJ2-1; 14 positions agree with TRBD2. Germline values: CDR1 DFQATT, CDR2 SNEGSKA (reference sequence). The CDR3 runs 16 residues. Losses at the gene ends were 5 bases for V and 7 bases for J; bases not matched to a gene: 10. The CDR3 reads CSAPAGLAGGGNEQFF. DNA of the CDR3: TGCAGTGCTCCAGCCGGACTAGCGGGGGGAGGGAATGAGCAGTTCTTC.

There are a few counts of this clonotype. This sequence joins TRBV7-2 and TRBJ2-1, with D possibly TRBD2 on 6 matching bases. V shed 7 bases and J shed 6 bases, with 19 bases lying between them. CDR1 is SGHTA and CDR2 is FQGNSA in the germline V gene. This CDR3 spans 15 amino acids. The CDR3 nucleotides read TGTGCCAGCACCATCATCGGGACTCCCGGCAATGAGCAGTTCTTC. Translating gives CASTIIGTPGNEQFF.